This T cell receptor (beta chain) was retrieved from a study of breast tumors, draining lymph nodes, adjacent tissues. At least ten counts were recorded for this clonotype. Via MiXCR, TCRdb re-called the multiplex PCR reads, giving one row per CDR3 protein. The data hold about 230,000 distinct CDR3 sequences, with approximately 30% observed a single time. CDR1 is SNHLY, CDR2 FYNNEI, per germline. V dropped 4 bases and J dropped 0 bases, with 7 bases sitting between them. The length of the CDR3 is 15 residues. The lymph nodes were axillary draining lymph nodes from breast cancer patients. Specimen: axillary lymph node tissue. The chain combines TRBV2 with TRBJ2-6; unclear D gene. This TCR derives from a female donor with breast cancer. Some clones in this sample may be carry-over from other donors' samples. CDR3 residues: CASSGVFSGANVLTF. CDR3 nucleotide sequence: TGTGCCAGCAGTGGGGTCTTCTCTGGGGCCAACGTCCTGACTTTC.